The 3 T cell receptor beta chains listed next were all sequenced from one sample in a study of cytomegalovirus exposure and HLA in healthy donors. PCR primers comprised 60 Vbeta and 13 Jbeta primers. The assay was immunoSEQ multiplex PCR, and TCRdb's table has in-frame clones only and misses some. Of approximately 61,000 clones listed, 55% to 65% are singletons. Sequencing was done on a sample of PBMCs. These receptors came from a woman in her forties or fifties in good health and CMV-seronegative.

The chain is built from TRBV2 and TRBJ1-1, with no clear D. Trimming pared 3 bases from V and 1 base from J, leaving 9 bases between. The CDR3 has 14 residues. The germline gives CDR1 SNHLY, CDR2 FYNNEI. DNA for the CDR3: TGTGCCAGCAGTGACCTCGTCCCGAACACTGAAGCTTTCTTT. Amino acid sequence: CASSDLVPNTEAFF.

This sequence joins TRBV30 and TRBJ2-5, with TRBD2 matching 7 bases. Trimming at V came to 2 bases and at J to 7 bases, leaving 4 bases not matched to a gene. Germline lookup yields CDR1 GTSNPN and CDR2 SVGIG (reference sequence). There are 12 residues in the CDR3. The CDR3 DNA follows: TGTGCCTGGAGTAGGAGGGAGGGGACCCAGTACTTC. The encoded protein is CAWSRREGTQYF.

The chain employs TRBV7-9 and TRBJ2-2; D call uncertain. V shed 5 bases and J shed 9 bases, with 7 bases lying between them. Germline CDR1 and CDR2: SEHNR and FQNEAQ (reference sequence). CDR3 length equals 11 residues. For the CDR3, the DNA is TGTGCCAGCAGCCCAGACTGGGAGCTGTTTTTT. As protein: CASSPDWELFF.